This T cell receptor (beta chain) was captured in a study of blood T cell repertoires in COVID-19. Turning to the study itself: From the United States, Italy and Spain came samples of acute and convalescent COVID-19. Sources were T cells, B-cell-depleted T cells, or PBMCs; the material itself was cDNA or gDNA.

Original handling: The authors estimated nucleated cell counts from reference gene primer amplification. Repertoires were generated with immunoSEQ multiplex PCR, while TCRdb's copy carries only in-frame clones and drops some. From that table come the V and J calls and clone size; the DNA was used to work out D and trimming. The data contain about 14,000 clones, around nine tenths of them singletons. Germline CDR1 reads WNHNN; CDR2 reads SYGVQD (reference sequence). V shed 5 bases, J shed 4 bases, and the junction held 7 bases outside the gene matches. The CDR3 runs 15 residues. This rearrangement joins TRBV10-1 to TRBJ1-3; 8 bases are a match to TRBD1. The TCR sequence derives from a human donor with active COVID-19. The donor label of this sample is uncertain. The sequencing sample was made of peripheral blood. The CDR3 nucleotides are TGCGCCAGCAGTTCTGGCAGGGGGCGGGGAAACACCATATATTTT. Translated, it gives CASSSGRGRGNTIYF.